The 2 T cell receptor beta chains reported below all come from one sample, sequenced in a study of shared clonotypes between healthy human individuals. Some clones are missing from TCRdb's copy, which holds only in-frame ones; the method was immunoSEQ multiplex PCR. The sample records 2.3 million or so clones, 85% to 95% being singletons. What was sequenced was naive CD4+ T cells from PBMCs. Subset reported: CD45RA+ positively selected. These receptors all stem from a man aged 18 to 35 in good health. Some clones in this sample may be carry-over from other donors' samples.

About this clone: This sample also contains other DNA sequences that code for the same CDR3. The rearrangement joins TRBV7-2 to TRBJ1-5, with D uncertain. CDR1 is SGHTA, CDR2 FQGNSA, per germline. The V end was cut by 2 bases, the J end by 2 bases, with 10 bases between. This CDR3 spans 15 amino acids. CDR3 in DNA: TGTGCCAGCAGCTTATCGGGAACGGGCAATCAGCCCCAGCATTTT. Amino acid sequence: CASSLSGTGNQPQHF.

V gene TRBV14 combines with J gene TRBJ2-1; TRBD2 matches at 11 bases. Looked up from germline, CDR1 is SGHDN and CDR2 is FVKESK. The CDR3 runs to 20 residues. J was trimmed by 1 base and V by 1 base; bases with no gene match: 12. CDR3 sequence (DNA): TGTGCCAGCAGCCAAGGAGCCGGGACTAGCGGAATGCGGTCCTACAATGAGCAGTTCTTC. Translating gives CASSQGAGTSGMRSYNEQFF.